This T cell receptor beta chain was sequenced during a study of Tregs in tolerant kidney transplant recipients. General observations from the study: The most relevant donor-specific Treg TCRbeta repertoire apparently came from expansion with activated donor B cells. Validation in larger populations is needed because few patients were studied.

This CDR3 has 12 amino acids. CDR1 SGHRS and CDR2 YFSETQ come from the germline V gene. V was clipped by 7 bases and J by 1 base, with 8 bases between them. To note about this clone: Antigen specificity is unknown.

The assay was immunoSEQ multiplex PCR, and TCRdb's table has in-frame clones only and misses some. Altogether 200,000 to 300,000 clones are present, 84% being singletons, with the ten largest covering over 0.5%. The rearrangement uses TRBV5-1 and TRBJ1-1; D may be TRBD1 (5 bases). The receptor was derived from a human donor in good health. What was sequenced was CD4+ T cells from blood. The CDR3 nucleotides are TGCGCCAGCGTGGACACGAACACTGAAGCTTTCTTT. It specifies CASVDTNTEAFF.